Listed here is a single T cell receptor (beta chain). Its specificity is unknown. TCRdb analysed the RT-PCR reads with MiXCR anew, one entry per CDR3 protein. The sample has 450,000 to 600,000 distinct CDR3 sequences, 16% seen once. This record comes from a study of response to subunit inactivated influenza vaccine. Germline V gene data show CDR1 as SGHRS and CDR2 as YFSETQ. There are 17 residues in the CDR3. J was trimmed by 2 bases and V by 0 bases; bases with no gene match: 6. Points from the study as a whole: It was the authors' suggestion that each seasonal influenza vaccination recruits few new T cells.

This chain connects TRBV5-1 to TRBJ2-1, with 9 bases lining up with TRBD2. Specimen: CD4+ T cells sorted from PBMCs, collected around 25 months after vaccination. The origin of this receptor is a man aged 50 to 69 who received an inactivated influenza vaccine. CDR3 sequence reads: CASSLEGLALAYNEQFF. The CDR3 bases are TGCGCCAGCAGCTTGGAGGGACTAGCCTTAGCCTACAATGAGCAGTTCTTC.